A selection of T cell receptor beta chains follows, all from one sample in a study of shared clonotypes between healthy human individuals. The table came from immunoSEQ multiplex PCR; TCRdb's copy has only in-frame clones and leaves some out. The table includes some 2.1 million clones, 95% detected once. Sequencing was performed on naive CD4+ T cells sorted from blood. The receptors come from a man between 18 and 29 years old in good health. Each CDR3 is given without its conserved first and last residue. The D gene is left open where the match is weak.

v_gene	d_gene	j_gene	CDR3aa
TRBV5-6	.	TRBJ2-1	ASSSRLTGEQF
TRBV6-1	.	TRBJ1-2	ASRRTGDYGYT
TRBV6-5	.	TRBJ1-2	ASSYSWQNYGYT
TRBV7-2	TRBD2	TRBJ2-7	ASSLAQAGEGFEQY
TRBV18	.	TRBJ2-7	ASSPDDTYEQY
TRBV10-2	TRBD2	TRBJ2-1	ASRASGEYNEQF
TRBV18	TRBD1	TRBJ1-4	ASSPGQGGKLF
TRBV7-2	.	TRBJ1-4	ASSLLGVDNEKLF
TRBV6-6	TRBD1	TRBJ1-1	ASSYQGAVNTEAF
TRBV29-1	TRBD2	TRBJ2-7	SVELAGGYEQY
TRBV12-5	.	TRBJ2-3	ASGLTGTDTQY
TRBV25-1	.	TRBJ2-4	ASSEVGIGAKNIQY
TRBV29-1	.	TRBJ2-5	SAHGGEETQY
TRBV9	.	TRBJ2-3	ASSAAGDTQY
TRBV5-4	.	TRBJ2-1	ASSLESYNEQF
TRBV2	.	TRBJ2-7	ASSDDRPYEQY
TRBV6-5	.	TRBJ2-1	ASSISRYNEQF
TRBV30	.	TRBJ1-4	AWGLQGNEKLF
TRBV5-6	.	TRBJ1-6	ASSLRTVLGRNSPLH
TRBV19	.	TRBJ1-2	ASSISRTVNYGYT
TRBV6-5	.	TRBJ2-3	ASRSSTDTQY
TRBV19	.	TRBJ2-7	ASSSPGSREQY
TRBV4-2	TRBD1	TRBJ2-1	ASSQDGTGGYNEQF
TRBV29-1	.	TRBJ1-1	SVVGVKAF
TRBV7-2	.	TRBJ2-3	ASSLERGSTDTQY
TRBV4-1	.	TRBJ2-4	ASSQAPVRIENKNIQY
TRBV9	.	TRBJ1-1	ASSAGGGENTEAF
TRBV27	.	TRBJ1-1	ASSSGGGGAF
TRBV30	.	TRBJ1-4	AWRTGIPGEKLF
TRBV6-1	.	TRBJ2-7	ASNILYEQY
TRBV5-4	.	TRBJ1-1	ASSSLGGPLEAF
TRBV6-5	.	TRBJ2-7	ASGIDGGRSYEQY
TRBV11-2	.	TRBJ2-7	ASSNPTGSSEQY
TRBV30	.	TRBJ1-5	AWSEGRSNQPQH
TRBV5-1	.	TRBJ2-7	ASSLGADYEQY
TRBV5-1	TRBD1	TRBJ1-2	ASSAGTGATFYGYT
TRBV27	.	TRBJ1-2	ASSLRGANYGYT
TRBV6-6	.	TRBJ1-3	ASSVLGGNTIY
TRBV2	TRBD1	TRBJ1-6	AKSDRGQSSYNSPLH
TRBV5-1	.	TRBJ2-7	ASSLSGAGHEQY
TRBV6-5	.	TRBJ2-7	ASSYSLDSAYEQY
TRBV7-2	TRBD1	TRBJ1-2	ASSLALNTGDGYT
TRBV5-1	TRBD1	TRBJ1-2	ASTRDRQSSRGYT
TRBV10-3	TRBD1	TRBJ1-2	AISESGTATFGYT
TRBV19	TRBD2	TRBJ2-1	ASSDHLAGAGYEQF
TRBV7-9	.	TRBJ2-3	ASSFVDHTQY
TRBV6-1	.	TRBJ2-7	ASSVETGSYEQY
TRBV6-5	.	TRBJ2-3	ASRRPGRDTQY
TRBV14	.	TRBJ1-4	ASSVGPREKLF
TRBV7-9	TRBD1	TRBJ1-1	ASSLTGATEAF
TRBV27	.	TRBJ1-5	ASSPLQGAINQPQH
TRBV11-3	TRBD2	TRBJ2-3	ASSYGLAGRPDTQY
TRBV6-5	.	TRBJ1-1	ASSYSGRGNTEAF
TRBV19	.	TRBJ2-1	ASSLRDEQF
TRBV4-1	.	TRBJ2-7	ASSQVEQGRSEQY